This T cell receptor (beta chain) comes out of a study of shared clonotypes between healthy human individuals. General study results and limits: Non-shared clonotypes had lower generation probabilities than clonotypes shared by all four sorted-subset donors.

Per germline, CDR1 SGHTS and CDR2 YDEGEE. V lost 4 bases, J lost 4 bases, and 15 bases lay in between. The CDR3 loop spans 14 amino acids. Sorted subsets were amplified in replicate PCRs using 200 ng DNA, about 30,000 T cell genomes. Sequencing used immunoSEQ multiplex PCR; TCRdb keeps in-frame clones, though not all of them. The table shows 2 million to 2.5 million clones, with 80% to 95% occurring only once. Details on this clone: Antigen specificity is unknown.

The sample taken for sequencing was naive CD4+ T cells from PBMCs. Subset in this sample: CD45RA+ positively selected. This chain uses TRBV5-8 with TRBJ2-7; weak D call: TRBD1 (6 bases). The clonotype comes from a man aged 18-30 years in good health. Some clones in this sample may be carry-over from other donors' samples. CDR3 sequence: CASSLDRNWYEQYF. The CDR3 DNA reads as TGTGCCAGCAGCCTCGACAGGAATTGGTACGAGCAGTACTTC.